The subject of this entry is one T cell receptor (beta chain). The sample is drawn from a study of technical replicates of blood from a few donors. Repertoires were generated with immunoSEQ multiplex PCR, while TCRdb's copy carries only in-frame clones and drops some. The sample includes about 80,000 clones, 98% of them seen just once. There are 14 residues in the CDR3. The germline V gene has CDR1 LNHDA and CDR2 SQIVND (reference sequence). Trimming cost V 3 bases and J 1 base, with 9 bases left between them. The receptor was isolated from a human donor in good health. The chain combines TRBV19 with TRBJ1-2, with D tentatively TRBD1 (5 bases). Sequenced sample: T cells isolated from PBMCs. The CDR3: CASSIGQGNYGYTF. The CDR3 region has the DNA TGTGCCAGTAGTATCGGTCAGGGTAACTATGGCTACACCTTC.